This TCR beta chain emerged from a study of cytomegalovirus exposure and HLA in healthy donors. Germline V gives CDR1 SEHNR, CDR2 FQNEAQ (reference sequence). The CDR3 sequence is 12 residues long. With regard to this clone: The junction departs from germline at one end; a sequencing error may be responsible.

13 Jbeta primers and 60 Vbeta primers were used for the PCR. Profiled with immunoSEQ multiplex PCR; TCRdb holds only in-frame clones, not every one. There are some 150,000 clones in the sample; around 80% occur only once, and approximately 2.1% lies in the top ten. Sequencing input: PBMCs. V usage is TRBV7-9 and J usage is TRBJ2-1, with a tentative D call TRBD2 (5 bases). The sequence derives from a woman in her forties or fifties in good health and CMV-seronegative. The CDR3 nucleotides read TGTTCCAGCAGCTTACGGGGAAATGAGCAGTTCTTC. Residues: CSSSLRGNEQFF.